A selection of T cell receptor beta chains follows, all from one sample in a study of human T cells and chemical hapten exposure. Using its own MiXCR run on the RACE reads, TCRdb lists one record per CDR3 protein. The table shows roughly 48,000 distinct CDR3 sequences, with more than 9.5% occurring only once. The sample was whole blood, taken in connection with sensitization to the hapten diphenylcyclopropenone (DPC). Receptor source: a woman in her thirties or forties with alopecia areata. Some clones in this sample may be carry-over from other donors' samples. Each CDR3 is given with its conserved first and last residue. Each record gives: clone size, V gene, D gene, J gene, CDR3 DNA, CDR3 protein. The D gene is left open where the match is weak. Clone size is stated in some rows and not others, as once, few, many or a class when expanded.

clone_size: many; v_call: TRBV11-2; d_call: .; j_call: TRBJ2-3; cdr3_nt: TGTGCCAGCAGCTTAGATCTTTCCGCCGGTACGCAGTATTTT; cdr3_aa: CASSLDLSAGTQYF
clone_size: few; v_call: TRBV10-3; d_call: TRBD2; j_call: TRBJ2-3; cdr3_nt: TGTGCCATCAGCCCCGGGACTAGCGGGGGGAGCACAGATACGCAGTATTTT; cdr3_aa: CAISPGTSGGSTDTQYF
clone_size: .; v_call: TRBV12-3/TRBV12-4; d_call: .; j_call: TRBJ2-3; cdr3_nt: TGTGCCAGCAGTTCCCGGGACCATACCCTTTGGGATACGCAGTATTTT; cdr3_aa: CASSSRDHTLWDTQYF
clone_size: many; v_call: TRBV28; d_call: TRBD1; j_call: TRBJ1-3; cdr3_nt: TGTGCCAGCAGTAAAGCGACAGGGGGGACTGGAAACACCATATATTTT; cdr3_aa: CASSKATGGTGNTIYF
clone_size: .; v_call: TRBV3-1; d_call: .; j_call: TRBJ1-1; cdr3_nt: TGTGCCAGCAGCCAAGATAAAGGAACAGGGAAGGCTTTCTTT; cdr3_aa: CASSQDKGTGKAFF
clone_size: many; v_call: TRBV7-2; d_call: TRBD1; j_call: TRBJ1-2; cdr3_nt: TGTGCCAGCAGCTTAGGACAGGGGCCAAGCGGCTACACCTTC; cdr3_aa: CASSLGQGPSGYTF
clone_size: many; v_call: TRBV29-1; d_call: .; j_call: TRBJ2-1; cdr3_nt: TGCAGCAAGGGGGGCAGGCCTTACAATGAGCAGTTCTTC; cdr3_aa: CSKGGRPYNEQFF
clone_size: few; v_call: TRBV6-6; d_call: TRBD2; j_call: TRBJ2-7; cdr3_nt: TGTGCCAGCAGTTATAGGACTAGCGGGAACTGGTACGAGCAGTACTTC; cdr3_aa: CASSYRTSGNWYEQYF
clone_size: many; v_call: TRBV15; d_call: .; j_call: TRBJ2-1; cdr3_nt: TGTGCCACCAGCGGCGAAACAGGGAGACTAATCAATGAGCAGTTCTTC; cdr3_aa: CATSGETGRLINEQFF
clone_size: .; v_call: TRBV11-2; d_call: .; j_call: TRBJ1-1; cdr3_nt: TGTGTCAGCAGCTCAGGGCCGTATGAAGCTTTCTTT; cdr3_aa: CVSSSGPYEAFF
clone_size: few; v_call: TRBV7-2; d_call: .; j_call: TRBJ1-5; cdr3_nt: TGTGCCAGCAGCTTAAGCGCGACCGAGAATCAGCCCCAGCATTTT; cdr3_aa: CASSLSATENQPQHF
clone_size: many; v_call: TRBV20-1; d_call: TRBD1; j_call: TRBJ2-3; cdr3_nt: TGCAGTGCCACCGGGACAGGGGAAACGGATACGCAGTATTTT; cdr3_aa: CSATGTGETDTQYF
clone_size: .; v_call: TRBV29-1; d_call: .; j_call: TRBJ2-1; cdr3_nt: TGCAGCGTGCTTTTCCTCGGGGGACTCAGGTTCTTC; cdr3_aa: CSVLFLGGLRFF
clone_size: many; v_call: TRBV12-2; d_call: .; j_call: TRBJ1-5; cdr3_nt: TGTGCAAGTCGCTTAGTCACGACAGGGAAAAAGCCCCAGCATTTT; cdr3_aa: CASRLVTTGKKPQHF
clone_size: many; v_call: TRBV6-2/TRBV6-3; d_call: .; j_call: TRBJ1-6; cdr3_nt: TGTGCCAGCAGGACAAGTAGCCCGGGTAATTCACCCCTCCACTTT; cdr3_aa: CASRTSSPGNSPLHF
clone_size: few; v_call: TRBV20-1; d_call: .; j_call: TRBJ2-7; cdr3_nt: TGCAGTGCCCCCCGGGGCGGGATACGGGGGCAGTACTTC; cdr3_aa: CSAPRGGIRGQYF
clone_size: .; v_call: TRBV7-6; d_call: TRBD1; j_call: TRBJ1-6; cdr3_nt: TGTGCCAGCAGCCTAACCCCGGGACAGGGCAGATCACCCCTCCACTTT; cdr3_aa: CASSLTPGQGRSPLHF
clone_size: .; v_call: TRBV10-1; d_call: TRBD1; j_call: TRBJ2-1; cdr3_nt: TGCGCCAGCAGTGAGTCGATGCAGGGGGATAAATCGAATGAGCAGTTCTTC; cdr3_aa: CASSESMQGDKSNEQFF
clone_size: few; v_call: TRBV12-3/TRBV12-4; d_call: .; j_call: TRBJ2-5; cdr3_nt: TGTGCCAGCAGTGGAGGCGCGGTAGTGGGGACCCAGTACTTC; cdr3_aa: CASSGGAVVGTQYF
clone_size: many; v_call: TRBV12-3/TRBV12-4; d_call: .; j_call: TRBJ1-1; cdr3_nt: TGTGCCAGCAGTCCCCGAACAGGGTCCGGTACTGAAGCTTTCTTT; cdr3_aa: CASSPRTGSGTEAFF
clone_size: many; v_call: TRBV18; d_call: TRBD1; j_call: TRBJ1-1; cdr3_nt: TGTGCCAGCTCACCATATGAAGAGGACAGGGGCATGAACACTGAAGCTTTCTTT; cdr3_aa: CASSPYEEDRGMNTEAFF
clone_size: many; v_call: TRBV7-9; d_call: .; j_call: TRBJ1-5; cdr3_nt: TGTGCCAGCAGCTTGGAGAAGGGCAATCAGCCCCAGCATTTT; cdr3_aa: CASSLEKGNQPQHF
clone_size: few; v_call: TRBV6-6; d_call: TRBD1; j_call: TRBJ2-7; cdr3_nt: TGTGCCAGCAGTTACCCCGGGACAGAGGTGGGCGAGCAGTACTTC; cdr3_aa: CASSYPGTEVGEQYF
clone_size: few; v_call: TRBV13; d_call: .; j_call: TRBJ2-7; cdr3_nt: TGTGCCAGCGCGTCTAAGGCCCGCGCCTACGAGCAGTACTTC; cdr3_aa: CASASKARAYEQYF
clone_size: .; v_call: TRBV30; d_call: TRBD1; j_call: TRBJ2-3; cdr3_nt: TGTGCCTGGAGTACAGGGACAGGGGGGACCACAGATACGCAGTATTTT; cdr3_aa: CAWSTGTGGTTDTQYF
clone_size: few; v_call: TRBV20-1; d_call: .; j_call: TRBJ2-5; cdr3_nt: TGCAGTGCGGGGAGTGAGACCCAGTACTTC; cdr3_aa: CSAGSETQYF
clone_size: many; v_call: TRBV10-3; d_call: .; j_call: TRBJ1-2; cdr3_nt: TGTGCCATCAGTGAGCCGGGGTTTTATGGCTACACCTTC; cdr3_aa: CAISEPGFYGYTF
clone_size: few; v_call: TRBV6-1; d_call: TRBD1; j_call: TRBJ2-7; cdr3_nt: TGTGCCAGCAGTGACGGGGACAGGGTAACCTACGAGCAGTACTTC; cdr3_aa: CASSDGDRVTYEQYF
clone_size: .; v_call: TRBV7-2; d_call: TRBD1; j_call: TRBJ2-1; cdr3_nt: TGTGCCAGCAGCTCCGGGACAGGGGGCCTTGAGCAGTTCTTC; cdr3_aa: CASSSGTGGLEQFF